This T cell receptor (beta chain) comes out of a study of blood T cell repertoires in COVID-19. The CDR3 is 16 residues long. The germline CDR1 and CDR2 sequences are SGHNT and YYREEE (reference sequence). V lost 3 bases, J lost 7 bases, and 4 bases stayed unmatched. Some clones are missing from TCRdb's copy, which holds only in-frame ones; the method was immunoSEQ multiplex PCR. The repertoire consists of 400,000 to 550,000 clones, with roughly 91% occurring once and the leading ten covering 4.3%. The sample taken for sequencing was peripheral blood. This chain links TRBV5-4 with TRBJ2-1, with 16 bases identical to TRBD2. This TCR came from a woman in her 30s with acute or convalescent COVID-19. The CDR3 DNA reads as TGTGCCAGCAGCTCCGGGACTAGCGGGGGGGCGAATGAGCAGTTCTTC. This translates into CASSSGTSGGANEQFF.